The clone carrying this T cell receptor (beta chain) has at least ten counts. From germline, CDR1 is SGHKS and CDR2 YYEKEE (reference sequence). Trimming removed 0 bases from V and 0 bases from J, with 7 bases in between. This CDR3 spans 15 amino acids. The source of the sample is a study of Graves' ophthalmopathy and Graves' hyperthyroidism. Study-level background: Before any treatment, peripheral blood was taken at the initial diagnosis.

Scientists amplified the TCR beta CDR3 regions from RNA transcripts. First-round RT-PCR relied on HTBI primers, and a second-round multiplex PCR came next. TCRdb redid the calling of the multiplex PCR reads with MiXCR, one entry per CDR3 protein. The table shows 200,000 to 250,000 distinct CDR3 sequences, with 20% to 25% occurring only once. Sequencing input: peripheral blood. This chain joins TRBV5-5 and TRBJ1-5; D gene unclear. This TCR was recovered from a woman aged 50 to 60 with Graves' ophthalmopathy. Here the CDR3 reads CASSLVGYSNQPQHF. The CDR3 nucleotides are TGTGCCAGCAGCTTGGTAGGGTATAGCAATCAGCCCCAGCATTTT.